What follows is one T cell receptor (beta chain) and its context. Its antigen is not identified. This specimen belongs to a study of cytomegalovirus exposure and HLA in healthy donors. Study results and limitations: Cytomegalovirus-associated status was assigned to 164 TCR beta chains.

TCRdb's table, derived via immunoSEQ multiplex PCR, lists solely in-frame clones and lacks some. The sample has more than 300,000 clones, 75% to 90% seen once; the top ten hold about 0.8%. Germline lookup yields CDR1 MNHEY and CDR2 SVGAGI. With V trimmed by 6 bases and J by 4 bases, 6 bases remained unmatched. CDR3 length: 15 amino acids. What was sequenced was PBMCs. The rearrangement links TRBV6-5 to TRBJ2-1; 10 bases map to TRBD1. The receptor comes from a woman aged 18-29 years in good health and CMV-seronegative. CDR3 DNA: TGTGCCAGCAGCTCCGGACAGGGGGGGTACAATGAGCAGTTCTTC. Translated, it gives CASSSGQGGYNEQFF.